Sequencing of this T cell receptor (beta chain) was carried out in a study of shared clonotypes between healthy human individuals. Overall study findings and caveats: Sampling included only blood; tissue repertoires likely differ. Several donors showed sharing of approximately 5% of naive CD4 clonotypes.

None of the donors, who were healthy HIV-negative adults, had recently had acute infections or vaccinations. CD4+ cells were split into CD45RA+ naive and CD45RA-negative memory subsets. Only in-frame clones appear in the TCRdb table, and some are missing; sequencing was by immunoSEQ multiplex PCR. The data hold 2,500,000 or so clones, with under 95% observed a single time. The germline CDR1 and CDR2 sequences are MNHNY and SVGAGI (reference sequence). CDR3 length: 14 residues. In this sample, this clone turned up a few times. No antigen is known for it. The sequence derives from a man aged 18 to 30 in good health. Some clones in this sample may be carry-over from other donors' samples. Sequencing input: naive CD4+ T cells from PBMCs. Described subset: CD45RA+ positively selected. The chain has TRBV6-6 and TRBJ1-2, with TRBD1 matching over 9 bases. The CDR3: CVSTPGQGRYGYTF. The CDR3 nucleotides are TGTGTGAGCACTCCGGGACAGGGCCGCTATGGCTACACCTTC.